This TCR beta chain was identified during a study of shared clonotypes between healthy human individuals. On this clone: Its antigen is as yet unknown. Other DNA sequences within the sample encode an identical CDR3.

TCRdb keeps only in-frame clones here, not all; method: immunoSEQ multiplex PCR. In the table there are over a million clones, 98% to 99% of which are singletons. From CD4+ cells came CD45RA+ naive and CD45RA-negative memory subsets. Broader study findings: Clonotype sharing across several donors was observed for 4% to 6.5% of naive CD4 clonotypes. The sole specimen, blood, was sampled, and tissue repertoires likely differ.

The receptor was derived from a man aged 30 to 45 in good health. The sample was naive CD4+ T cells sorted from blood. The sample's subset: CD45RA+ positively selected.

The CDR3 reads CASSLVGNTEAFF. CDR3 in DNA: TGTGCCAGCAGCTTAGTGGGTAACACTGAAGCTTTCTTT. V gene TRBV7-8 combines with J gene TRBJ1-1; D gene unclear. Germline V lookup: CDR1 SGHVS, CDR2 FQNEAQ. V was clipped by 1 base and J by 2 bases, with 5 bases between them. This CDR3 is built from 13 residues. Full variable domain (missing parts from reference TRBV7-8 and TRBJ1-1): GAGVSQSPRYKVAKRGQDVALRCDPISGHVSLFWYQQALGQGPEFLTYFQNEAQLDKSGLPSDRFFAERPEGSVSTLKIQRTQQEDSAVYLCASSLVGNTEAFFGQGTRLTVV.